These T cell receptor beta chains were read from a single sample in a study of cytomegalovirus exposure and HLA in healthy donors. Generated by immunoSEQ multiplex PCR, the TCRdb table keeps only in-frame clones and is missing some. The sample lists about 81,000 clones, about three quarters occurring once. The sample comprised PBMCs. The receptors come from a middle-aged man in good health and CMV-seropositive. Each CDR3 is given with its conserved first and last residue. The D gene is left open where the match is weak.

cdr3_nt	cdr3_aa	v_call	j_call	d_call
TGTGCCTGGAGTGTAGTCAGGGGCACTGAAGCTTTCTTT	CAWSVVRGTEAFF	TRBV30	TRBJ1-1	-
TGTGCCAGCAGTCAGCAGGGGGCCCGGGAAAAACTGTTTTTT	CASSQQGAREKLFF	TRBV27	TRBJ1-4	TRBD1
TGTGCCATCAGCGTCCGGGACAGGGCATCGGATGGCTACACCTTC	CAISVRDRASDGYTF	TRBV10-3	TRBJ1-2	TRBD1
TGTTCCAGCAGCTTAGCTTTCGGCGGCTACGAGCAGTACTTC	CSSSLAFGGYEQYF	TRBV7-9	TRBJ2-7	-
TGTGCCAGCAGAAGCCGGGACAGCGAAGCTTTCTTT	CASRSRDSEAFF	TRBV6-6	TRBJ1-1	TRBD1
TGCAGCGTTGCTTGGGACAGGGGTCACGAGCAGTACTTC	CSVAWDRGHEQYF	TRBV29-1	TRBJ2-7	TRBD1
TGTGCCAGCAGCTTTTTTCTCACAGGGGGCCAAGAGACCCAGTACTTC	CASSFFLTGGQETQYF	TRBV5-6	TRBJ2-5	TRBD1
TGCGCCAGCAGCCAAGACGTCCCCTCTGGGGCCAACGTCCTGACTTTC	CASSQDVPSGANVLTF	TRBV4-3	TRBJ2-6	-
TGTGCCAGCACCCCGCCTCCCGGGACAGGAAACACCGGGGAGCTGTTTTTT	CASTPPPGTGNTGELFF	TRBV11-1	TRBJ2-2	TRBD1
TGTGCCAGCAGCCAAGGGGGCGACTATGGCTACACCTTC	CASSQGGDYGYTF	TRBV6-6	TRBJ1-2	TRBD1